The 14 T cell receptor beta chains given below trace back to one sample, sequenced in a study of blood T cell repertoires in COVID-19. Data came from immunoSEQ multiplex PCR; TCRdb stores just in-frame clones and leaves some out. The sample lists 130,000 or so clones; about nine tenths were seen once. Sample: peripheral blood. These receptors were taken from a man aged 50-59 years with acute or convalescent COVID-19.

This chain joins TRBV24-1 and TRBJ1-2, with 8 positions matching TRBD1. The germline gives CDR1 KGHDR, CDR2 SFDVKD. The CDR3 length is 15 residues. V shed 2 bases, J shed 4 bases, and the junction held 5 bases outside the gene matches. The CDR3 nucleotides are TGTGCCACCAGTGATTCCAGGGGGCGAGGCTATGGCTACACCTTC. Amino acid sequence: CATSDSRGRGYGYTF.

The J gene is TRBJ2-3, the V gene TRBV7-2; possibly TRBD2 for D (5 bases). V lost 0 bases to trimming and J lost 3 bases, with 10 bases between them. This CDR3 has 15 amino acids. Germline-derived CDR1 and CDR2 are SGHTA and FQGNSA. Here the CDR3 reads CASSLAGLLTDTQYF. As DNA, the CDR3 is TGTGCCAGCAGCTTAGCCGGACTCCTAACAGATACGCAGTATTTT.

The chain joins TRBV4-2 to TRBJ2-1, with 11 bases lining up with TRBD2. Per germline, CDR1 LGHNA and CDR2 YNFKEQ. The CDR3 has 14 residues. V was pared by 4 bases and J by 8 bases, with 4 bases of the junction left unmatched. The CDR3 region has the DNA TGTGCCAGCAGCCTCAGGACTAGCGGGCATGAGCAGTTCTTC. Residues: CASSLRTSGHEQFF.

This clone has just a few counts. The CDR3 DNA reads TGTGCCAGCAGCCCGGACAGGTCTAATGAAAAACTGTTTTTT. This sequence encodes CASSPDRSNEKLFF. This chain joins TRBV7-9 and TRBJ1-4, with 7 nucleotides matching TRBD1. CDR1 and CDR2 from the germline V gene are SEHNR and FQNEAQ (reference sequence). The trim removed 5 bases at V and 3 bases at J, leaving 3 bases unmatched. This CDR3 spans 14 amino acids.

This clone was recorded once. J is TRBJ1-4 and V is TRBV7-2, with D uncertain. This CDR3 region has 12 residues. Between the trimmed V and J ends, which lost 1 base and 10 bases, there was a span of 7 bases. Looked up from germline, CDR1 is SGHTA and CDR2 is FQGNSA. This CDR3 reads CASSLVEGKLFF. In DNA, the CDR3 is TGTGCCAGCAGCTTAGTCGAGGGAAAACTGTTTTTT.

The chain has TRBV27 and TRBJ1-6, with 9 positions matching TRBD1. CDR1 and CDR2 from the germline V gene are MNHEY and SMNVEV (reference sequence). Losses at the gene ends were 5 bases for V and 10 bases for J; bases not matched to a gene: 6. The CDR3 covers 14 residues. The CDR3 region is CASSADRGGSPLHF. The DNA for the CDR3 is TGTGCCAGCAGTGCGGACAGGGGCGGGTCACCCCTCCACTTT.

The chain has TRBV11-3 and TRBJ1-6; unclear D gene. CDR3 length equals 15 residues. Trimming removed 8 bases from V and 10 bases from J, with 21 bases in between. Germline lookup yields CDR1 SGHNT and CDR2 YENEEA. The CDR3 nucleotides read TGTGCCAGCTGCGATCTCACGCCCGGGAGGTCACCCCTCCACTTT. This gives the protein CASCDLTPGRSPLHF.

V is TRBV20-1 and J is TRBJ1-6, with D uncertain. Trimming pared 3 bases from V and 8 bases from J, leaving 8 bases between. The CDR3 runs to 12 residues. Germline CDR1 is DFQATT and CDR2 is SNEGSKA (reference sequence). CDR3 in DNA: TGCAGTGCTAGTCGCGGCGATTCACCCCTCCACTTT. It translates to CSASRGDSPLHF.

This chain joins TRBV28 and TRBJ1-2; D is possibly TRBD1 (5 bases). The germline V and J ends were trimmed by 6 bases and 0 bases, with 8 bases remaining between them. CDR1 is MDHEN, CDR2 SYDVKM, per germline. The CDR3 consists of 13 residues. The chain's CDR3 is CASRGLPNYGYTF. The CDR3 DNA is TGTGCCAGCAGGGGACTTCCTAACTATGGCTACACCTTC.

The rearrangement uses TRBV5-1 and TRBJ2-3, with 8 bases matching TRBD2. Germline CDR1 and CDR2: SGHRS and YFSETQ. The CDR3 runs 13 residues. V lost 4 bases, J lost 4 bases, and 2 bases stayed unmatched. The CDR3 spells CASSTGGSDTQYF. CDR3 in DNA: TGCGCCAGCAGCACGGGGGGGTCAGATACGCAGTATTTT.

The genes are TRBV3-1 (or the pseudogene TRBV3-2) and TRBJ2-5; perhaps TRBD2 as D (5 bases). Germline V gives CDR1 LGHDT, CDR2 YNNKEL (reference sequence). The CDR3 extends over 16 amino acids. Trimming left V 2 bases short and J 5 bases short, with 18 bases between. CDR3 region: CASSQPLEGGVETQYF. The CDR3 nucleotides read TGTGCCAGCAGCCAACCCCTAGAGGGCGGTGTTGAGACCCAGTACTTC.

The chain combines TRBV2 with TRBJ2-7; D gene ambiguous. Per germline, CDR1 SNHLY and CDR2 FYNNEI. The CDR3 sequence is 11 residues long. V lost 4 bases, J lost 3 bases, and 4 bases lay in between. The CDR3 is CASSVSYEQYF. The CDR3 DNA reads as TGTGCCAGCAGTGTTAGCTACGAGCAGTACTTC.

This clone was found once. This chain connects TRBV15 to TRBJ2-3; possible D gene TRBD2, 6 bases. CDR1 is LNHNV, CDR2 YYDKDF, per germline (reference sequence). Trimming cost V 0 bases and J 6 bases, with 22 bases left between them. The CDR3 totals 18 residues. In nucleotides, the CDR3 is TGTGCCACCAGCAGAGATCGCCGGGGGTTTATCCCAATCGATACGCAGTATTTT. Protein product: CATSRDRRGFIPIDTQYF. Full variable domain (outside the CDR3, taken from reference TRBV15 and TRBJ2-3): DAMVIQNPRYQVTQFGKPVTLSCSQTLNHNVMYWYQQKSSQAPKLLFHYYDKDFNNEADTPDNFQSRRPNTSFCFLDIRSPGLGDTAMYLCATSRDRRGFIPIDTQYFGPGTRLTVL.

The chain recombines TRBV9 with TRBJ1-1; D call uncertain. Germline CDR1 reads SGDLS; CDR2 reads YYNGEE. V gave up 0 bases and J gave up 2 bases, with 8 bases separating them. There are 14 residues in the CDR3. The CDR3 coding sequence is TGTGCCAGCAGCGTAGGCATGGGCAACACTGAAGCTTTCTTT. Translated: CASSVGMGNTEAFF.